This T cell receptor (beta chain) was captured in a study of vaccination effects on CD4 cells after COVID-19. Findings of the study overall: In the late period after vaccination, infection- and vaccine-induced clones contracted markedly.

Only in-frame clones appear in the TCRdb table, and some are missing; sequencing was by immunoSEQ multiplex PCR. The table records roughly 25,000 clones, about three quarters of them present only once. Antigen-specific CD4+ T cells were expanded (with viral peptide pools) by the ViraFEST assay ahead of sequencing. Subsequent to roughly 10 days of culture, CD4+ T cells were isolated. Among the vaccine recipients, none had a prior SARS-CoV-2 infection, and nucleocapsid antibodies were negative. The germline gives CDR1 SGHRS, CDR2 YFSETQ. V shed 4 bases and J 4 bases; nucleotides not matched to a gene: 4. There are 13 residues in the CDR3. As regards this clone: The antigen remains unidentified.

The sample was CD4+ T cells from PBMCs cultured with SARS-CoV-2 spike peptides, taken before COVID-19 vaccination. The TCR was taken from a human donor who received a COVID-19 vaccine. The chain carries TRBV5-1 and TRBJ2-7; 8 bases match TRBD1. The CDR3 DNA reads as TGCGCCAGCAGCGTGGACAGGGAATACGAGCAGTACTTC. Encoded protein: CASSVDREYEQYF.